The 30 T cell receptor beta chains listed next were all sequenced from one sample in a study of T cell responses to AZD1222 COVID-19 vaccine. Measured with immunoSEQ multiplex PCR; TCRdb has only the in-frame clones, and not every one. The repertoire holds under 150,000 clones, with around nine tenths as singletons. Sequencing used peripheral blood, obtained on day 0 of AZD1222 vaccination. These receptors all stem from an adult in good health.

The J gene is TRBJ2-1, the V gene TRBV5-1; 10 nucleotides match TRBD1. Per germline, CDR1 SGHRS and CDR2 YFSETQ. The V segment lost 4 bases and the J segment 5 bases; nucleotides outside the gene matches: 6. The CDR3 is 15 amino acids. The CDR3 sequence is CASSIGTGANNEQFF. The DNA of the CDR3 is TGCGCCAGCAGCATAGGGACAGGGGCTAACAATGAGCAGTTCTTC.

The chain has TRBV18 and TRBJ2-1; 9 bases agree with TRBD1. Trimming removed 6 bases from V and 2 bases from J; junction bases left unmatched: 8. Germline values: CDR1 KGHSH, CDR2 LQKENI. The CDR3 length is 16 residues. CDR3 sequence (DNA): TGTGCCAGCTCGCTCACAGGGGGCCTGGCCTACAATGAGCAGTTCTTC. Its protein product is CASSLTGGLAYNEQFF.

The chain recombines TRBV2 with TRBJ1-2; D uncertain. Germline assignment: CDR1 SNHLY and CDR2 FYNNEI. Deletions cut 3 bases from V and 4 bases from J, with 12 bases between. The CDR3 contains 14 residues. CDR3 DNA: TGTGCCAGCAGTGATAAAGGGTATGGCTATGGCTACACCTTC. Translating gives CASSDKGYGYGYTF.

This clone was observed a handful of times. The chain carries TRBV4-2 and TRBJ2-2; D not resolved. The V end lost 0 bases, the J end lost 6 bases, and 8 bases lay between the germline ends. This CDR3 contains 14 residues. Looked up from germline, CDR1 is LGHNA and CDR2 is YNFKEQ. CDR3 DNA sequence: TGTGCCAGCAGCCAAGAGTCGGCGTCCGGGGAGCTGTTTTTT. Encoded protein: CASSQESASGELFF.

This clone was observed a single time. This chain connects TRBV6-5 to TRBJ1-1; D ambiguous. Germline-derived CDR1 and CDR2 are MNHEY and SVGAGI. The ends were cut back, 0 bases at V and 0 bases at J, with 5 bases in the middle. The CDR3 extends over 14 amino acids. Here the CDR3 reads CASSYSTVNTEAFF. The DNA for the CDR3 is TGTGCCAGCAGTTACTCCACAGTGAACACTGAAGCTTTCTTT.

Only a few counts were recorded for this clone. The V gene is TRBV9, the J gene TRBJ2-7; D not certain. Germline V gives CDR1 SGDLS, CDR2 YYNGEE. CDR3 size: 14 residues. With 0 bases removed from V and 0 bases from J, the gap between germline ends came to 7 bases. The CDR3 protein is CASSVVADSYEQYF. CDR3 nucleotides: TGTGCCAGCAGCGTAGTCGCAGACTCCTACGAGCAGTACTTC.

Comment on this clone: Within the sample, other DNA sequences also encode this same CDR3. The chain links TRBV27 to TRBJ1-1, with 12 nucleotides matching TRBD1. The CDR3 is made up of 14 amino acids. Unmatched junction bases numbered 3, after V lost 6 bases and J lost 4 bases. Looked up from germline, CDR1 is MNHEY and CDR2 is SMNVEV (reference sequence). Written as DNA, the CDR3 is TGTGCCAGCAGCCTGGGACAGGGGGCCACTGAAGCTTTCTTT. Amino acids: CASSLGQGATEAFF.

A word on this clone: Distinct nucleotide sequences in the sample also encode this CDR3. The chain is built from TRBV2 and TRBJ1-5; maybe TRBD1 (5 bases). CDR3 length: 15 residues. The germline V gene encodes CDR1 SNHLY and CDR2 FYNNEI. Trimming pared 2 bases from V and 1 base from J, leaving 9 bases between. CDR3 protein: CASSERGLSNQPQHF. In nucleotides, the CDR3 is TGTGCCAGCAGTGAACGGGGGTTGAGCAATCAGCCCCAGCATTTT.

This clone turned up a few times. The chain joins TRBV3-1 (or the pseudogene TRBV3-2) to TRBJ2-7; D might be TRBD1 (6 bases). This CDR3 comprises 15 residues. V was clipped by 1 base and J by 3 bases, with 13 bases between them. Germline assignment: CDR1 LGHDT and CDR2 YNNKEL (reference sequence). The CDR3 DNA reads as TGTGCCAGCAGCCAAGCTGCAGGGGATCACTACGAGCAGTACTTC. Its protein is CASSQAAGDHYEQYF.

This chain connects TRBV6-5 to TRBJ1-5; the match to TRBD1 covers 7 bases. V dropped 4 bases and J dropped 3; count of bases not matched to a gene: 3. Germline V gene lookup returns CDR1 MNHEY and CDR2 SVGAGI. The CDR3 totals 14 residues. Here the CDR3 DNA reads TGTGCCAGCAGTTCCACAGGGGACAATCAGCCCCAGCATTTT. The encoded protein is CASSSTGDNQPQHF.

The chain links TRBV28 to TRBJ1-5, with a weak D call TRBD1 (6 bases). The germline gives CDR1 MDHEN, CDR2 SYDVKM. Trimming cost V 7 bases and J 0 bases, with 16 bases left between them. The CDR3 sequence is 16 residues long. CDR3 nucleotides: TGTGCCAGCATCGGACAGATAAGGTATAGCAATCAGCCCCAGCATTTT. Its translation is CASIGQIRYSNQPQHF.

The chain joins TRBV3-1 (or the pseudogene TRBV3-2) to TRBJ2-3; D is possibly TRBD2 (6 bases). V was cut by 4 bases and J by 4 bases, with 9 bases left in between. The CDR3 spans 13 residues. Germline CDR1 and CDR2: LGHDT and YNNKEL (reference sequence). The CDR3, as DNA: TGTGCCAGCAGCCCAGCGGGCCCAGATACGCAGTATTTT. Amino acids: CASSPAGPDTQYF.

The chain has TRBV12-3 or TRBV12-4 and TRBJ1-4, with TRBD1 as a possible D gene (5 bases). The V gene lost 5 bases and the J gene lost 7 bases, with 11 bases spanning the gap. CDR3 length: 13 residues. The CDR3, as DNA: TGTGCCAGCAGTGGACAATTGGGTGAAAAACTGTTTTTT. Amino acid sequence: CASSGQLGEKLFF.

The chain couples TRBV5-1 to TRBJ2-2, with 8 bases lining up with TRBD2. Germline CDR1 SGHRS, CDR2 YFSETQ. CDR3 length: 15 amino acids. The J segment lost 3 bases and the V segment lost 5 bases, leaving 6 bases of the junction unmatched. The DNA for the CDR3 is TGCGCCAGCAGGGCGGGGGGTTCGGACACCGGGGAGCTGTTTTTT. This gives the protein CASRAGGSDTGELFF.

This sequence joins TRBV9 and TRBJ2-5, with 16 bases matching TRBD2. Germline V gene sequence: CDR1 SGDLS, CDR2 YYNGEE. This CDR3 has 17 residues. The V and J ends lost 3 bases and 4 bases, in that order; junction bases with no gene match: 6. CDR3 amino acids: CASSAGLAGGPGETQYF. CDR3 in DNA: TGTGCCAGCAGCGCGGGACTAGCGGGAGGGCCGGGAGAGACCCAGTACTTC.

The chain carries TRBV27 and TRBJ2-1; 14 bases match TRBD2. The germline V gene has CDR1 MNHEY and CDR2 SMNVEV (reference sequence). The ends lost 6 bases at V and 8 bases at J; junction bases unmatched: 9. The CDR3 contains 16 residues. CDR3 protein: CASSLLGTSGSDEQFF. The CDR3 DNA sequence: TGTGCCAGCAGCCTCCTAGGGACTAGCGGGAGCGATGAGCAGTTCTTC.

CDR3 residues: CASGLMYEQYF. The CDR3 DNA sequence: TGTGCTAGTGGTTTGATGTACGAGCAGTACTTC. The V call is TRBV12-5, the J call TRBJ2-7, with no clear D. Germline V gene lookup returns CDR1 LGHNT and CDR2 FRNRAP. V lost 2 bases to trimming and J lost 4 bases, with 3 bases between them. The CDR3 contains 11 residues.

V is TRBV4-2 and J is TRBJ1-3, with TRBD1 matching 10 bases. The V segment lost 2 bases and the J segment 2 bases; nucleotides outside the gene matches: 9. The CDR3 contains 18 residues. CDR1 is LGHNA and CDR2 is YNFKEQ in the germline V gene. The CDR3 bases are TGTGCCAGCAGCCAACATAAGGCGGGACAGGGGACTGGAAACACCATATATTTT. Its protein product is CASSQHKAGQGTGNTIYF.

The chain employs TRBV28 and TRBJ1-2; the D gene is possibly TRBD1 (6 bases). CDR3 length: 15 residues. CDR1 is MDHEN, CDR2 SYDVKM, per germline. Trimming stripped 2 bases from V and 7 bases from J, with 17 bases between. The CDR3 DNA sequence: TGTGCCAGCAGTTTAGGGGGGGCGCAGAGGGGTGGCTACACCTTC. Its translation is CASSLGGAQRGGYTF.

V gene TRBV29-1 combines with J gene TRBJ1-1; D might be TRBD1 (6 bases). Germline CDR1 and CDR2: SQVTM and ANQGSEA. There are 13 residues in the CDR3. V was shortened by 5 bases and J by 4 bases, with 14 bases between the two germline ends. Here the CDR3 DNA reads TGCAGCGTTCAACAGGGTTCGGGCACTGAAGCTTTCTTT. Translated, it gives CSVQQGSGTEAFF.

This chain links TRBV7-3 with TRBJ2-1; 11 bases fit TRBD2. The ends lost 5 bases at V and 4 bases at J; junction bases unmatched: 7. There are 16 residues in the CDR3. Per germline, CDR1 SGHTA and CDR2 FQGTGA. CDR3 protein: CASSPQSSGGYNEQFF. In nucleotides, the CDR3 is TGTGCCAGCAGCCCCCAGTCTAGCGGGGGGTACAATGAGCAGTTCTTC.

V is TRBV27 and J is TRBJ2-1; weak D call: TRBD1 (5 bases). The V end lost 5 bases, the J end lost 6 bases, and 20 bases lay between the germline ends. Per germline, CDR1 MNHEY and CDR2 SMNVEV (reference sequence). The CDR3 totals 16 residues. For the CDR3, the DNA is TGTGCCAGCAGTATAAACAGGTTCCCCAGTGGCAATGAGCAGTTCTTC. Its translation is CASSINRFPSGNEQFF.

The CDR3 DNA sequence: TGTGCCAGCAGTTACTGGGACAGGGAGACTGAGCAGTTCTTC. Translation gives CASSYWDRETEQFF. The gene calls are TRBV6-5 and TRBJ2-1; 9 positions agree with TRBD1. Germline assignment: CDR1 MNHEY and CDR2 SVGAGI. V was clipped by 1 base and J by 9 bases; unmatched bases: 4. This CDR3 has 14 residues.

V is TRBV18 and J is TRBJ1-1; no firm D call. CDR3 length: 13 amino acids. Germline V gives CDR1 KGHSH, CDR2 LQKENI. Trimming pared 2 bases from V and 6 bases from J, leaving 10 bases between. The DNA of the CDR3 is TGTGCCAGCTCACCAGGATCACAGCCTGAAGCTTTCTTT. Translating gives CASSPGSQPEAFF.

The V and J genes are TRBV7-9 and TRBJ2-1, with 9 positions matching TRBD2. In germline, CDR1 is SEHNR, CDR2 FQNEAQ (reference sequence). The V gene end was trimmed by 4 bases and the J gene end by 6 bases; junction bases not matched to a gene: 10. The length of the CDR3 is 16 residues. The CDR3 DNA reads as TGTGCCAGCAGCTCGCCGAGCGCGGGAGGGTTCAATGAGCAGTTCTTC. Its protein product is CASSSPSAGGFNEQFF.

The rearrangement links TRBV11-2 to TRBJ1-3; D remains ambiguous. Between the trimmed V and J ends, which lost 2 bases and 4 bases, there was a span of 12 bases. The CDR3 covers 15 residues. Germline V gene data show CDR1 as SGHAT and CDR2 as FQNNGV. Here the CDR3 reads CASSLLGYRGNTIYF. The CDR3 bases are TGTGCCAGCAGCTTACTAGGTTACCGGGGAAACACCATATATTTT.

This rearrangement joins TRBV6-5 to TRBJ1-1; D not resolved. Trimming took 0 bases from V and 3 from J, leaving 8 bases between them. This CDR3 has 14 residues. Germline V gene lookup returns CDR1 MNHEY and CDR2 SVGAGI. CDR3 region: CASSYSGPDTEAFF. CDR3 bases: TGTGCCAGCAGTTACTCGGGCCCGGACACTGAAGCTTTCTTT.

V usage is TRBV15 and J usage is TRBJ2-7; 10 nucleotides align to TRBD2. CDR1 and CDR2 (germline): LNHNV, YYDKDF (reference sequence). V was pared by 5 bases and J by 1 base, with 5 bases of the junction left unmatched. This CDR3 is 15 amino acids long. This chain's CDR3 is CATSGLAEASYEQYF. The DNA of the CDR3 is TGTGCCACCAGCGGACTAGCGGAGGCTTCCTACGAGCAGTACTTC.

The chain is built from TRBV4-1 and TRBJ2-5; maybe TRBD2 (5 bases). The CDR3 is 15 amino acids. V lost 1 base and J 3 bases, leaving 12 bases between the germline ends. CDR1 is MGHRA and CDR2 is YSYEKL in the germline V gene. In DNA, the CDR3 is TGCGCCAGCAGCCAAGGTCGGGGAGCGGAAGAGACCCAGTACTTC. Translation: CASSQGRGAEETQYF.

The chain carries TRBV12-5 and TRBJ1-5, with TRBD1 as a possible D gene (5 bases). This CDR3 region has 15 residues. Between the trimmed V and J ends, which lost 6 bases and 3 bases, there was a span of 15 bases. The germline V gene has CDR1 LGHNT and CDR2 FRNRAP. In DNA form, the CDR3 reads TGTGCTAGTGGGGCACAGGCAGCGGTCAATCAGCCCCAGCATTTT. Translating it yields CASGAQAAVNQPQHF.